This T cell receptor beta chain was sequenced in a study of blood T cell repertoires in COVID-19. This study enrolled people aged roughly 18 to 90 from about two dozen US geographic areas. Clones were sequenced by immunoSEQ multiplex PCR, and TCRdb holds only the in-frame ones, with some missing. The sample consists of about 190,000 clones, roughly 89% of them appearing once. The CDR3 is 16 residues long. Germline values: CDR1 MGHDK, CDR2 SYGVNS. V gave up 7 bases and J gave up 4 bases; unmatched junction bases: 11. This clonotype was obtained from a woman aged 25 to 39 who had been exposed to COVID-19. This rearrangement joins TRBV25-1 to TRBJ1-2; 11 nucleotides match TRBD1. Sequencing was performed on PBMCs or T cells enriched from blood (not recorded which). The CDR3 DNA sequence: TGTGCCAGCAAAGGACAGGGGGCTTTTGGGGGCTATGGCTACACCTTC. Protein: CASKGQGAFGGYGYTF.